Listed below are T cell receptor beta chains from one sample, sequenced in a study of blood T cell repertoires in COVID-19. Measured with immunoSEQ multiplex PCR; TCRdb has only the in-frame clones, and not every one. The repertoire consists of approximately 100,000 clones, with more than 70% occurring once and the leading ten covering around 3.4%. Sequencing was done on a sample of peripheral blood. The source of these receptors is a woman in her sixties or seventies with acute or convalescent COVID-19. Both conserved end residues are part of each CDR3. Fields, in order: CDR3 DNA, CDR3 protein, J gene, clone size, V gene, D gene. D genes are given only for firm matches. Size is omitted from some rows. Given values are once, few, many or a class for expanded clones.

CDR3nt: TGTGCCAGCAATCAACGCGGGAGGGTGAATGAGCAGTTCTTC
CDR3aa: CASNQRGRVNEQFF
j_gene: TRBJ2-1
abundance: NA
v_gene: TRBV6-5
d_gene: TRBD2

CDR3nt: TGCGCCAGCAGCCCGGGACAGTCAACTAATGAAAAACTGTTTTTT
CDR3aa: CASSPGQSTNEKLFF
j_gene: TRBJ1-4
abundance: NA
v_gene: TRBV5-1
d_gene: TRBD1

CDR3nt: TGTGCCAGCTCACCATCGACAGGAACTGGAAACACCATATATTTT
CDR3aa: CASSPSTGTGNTIYF
j_gene: TRBJ1-3
abundance: NA
v_gene: TRBV18
d_gene: NA

CDR3nt: TGCGCCAGCAGCTTACAGGGAGGGGACACTGAAGCTTTCTTT
CDR3aa: CASSLQGGDTEAFF
j_gene: TRBJ1-1
abundance: NA
v_gene: TRBV5-1
d_gene: NA

CDR3nt: TGTGCCAGCAGTGAGCTAGCGGGAGGGCCTTCGAGCTCCTACAATGAGCAGTTCTTC
CDR3aa: CASSELAGGPSSSYNEQFF
j_gene: TRBJ2-1
abundance: NA
v_gene: TRBV6-1
d_gene: TRBD2

CDR3nt: TGTGCCAGCAGTTTGAACCTAGTCCATGAGCAGTTCTTC
CDR3aa: CASSLNLVHEQFF
j_gene: TRBJ2-1
abundance: NA
v_gene: TRBV28
d_gene: NA

CDR3nt: TGTGCCTGGTCCCTCCCCTCGGGGATTCTAGGGGAGCTGTTTTTT
CDR3aa: CAWSLPSGILGELFF
j_gene: TRBJ2-2
abundance: NA
v_gene: TRBV30
d_gene: NA

CDR3nt: TGTGCCAGTAGTCCGGGACAGGGGCGCGCCAACACTGAAGCTTTCTTT
CDR3aa: CASSPGQGRANTEAFF
j_gene: TRBJ1-1
abundance: NA
v_gene: TRBV19
d_gene: TRBD1

CDR3nt: TGTGCCAGCAGTTGGACTAGCGGGATGAACACCGGGGAGCTGTTTTTT
CDR3aa: CASSWTSGMNTGELFF
j_gene: TRBJ2-2
abundance: NA
v_gene: TRBV7-9
d_gene: TRBD2

CDR3nt: TGTGCCAGCAGCCAGGGACACTCCTACAATGAGCAGTTCTTC
CDR3aa: CASSQGHSYNEQFF
j_gene: TRBJ2-1
abundance: NA
v_gene: TRBV6-2/TRBV6-3
d_gene: NA

CDR3nt: TGTGCCAGCACGCCCGGGACAGCAAGCTCCTACGAGCAGTACTTC
CDR3aa: CASTPGTASSYEQYF
j_gene: TRBJ2-7
abundance: NA
v_gene: TRBV6-5
d_gene: TRBD1

CDR3nt: TGTGCCAGCAGAGATCAGGGACTAGCGCCCGGCTACACCTTC
CDR3aa: CASRDQGLAPGYTF
j_gene: TRBJ1-2
abundance: NA
v_gene: TRBV6-5
d_gene: NA

CDR3nt: TGTGCCAGCAGCTTAGCGCGGTCCAGGGGCTACAATGAGCAGTTCTTC
CDR3aa: CASSLARSRGYNEQFF
j_gene: TRBJ2-1
abundance: NA
v_gene: TRBV7-8
d_gene: NA

CDR3nt: TGTGCCAGCAGCCTCGGACAGCCGGAAGCTTTCTTT
CDR3aa: CASSLGQPEAFF
j_gene: TRBJ1-1
abundance: NA
v_gene: TRBV7-9
d_gene: NA

CDR3nt: TGTGCCAGCAGTCCAATGACTAGCGGGAGCTCCTACAATGAGCAGTTCTTC
CDR3aa: CASSPMTSGSSYNEQFF
j_gene: TRBJ2-1
abundance: few
v_gene: TRBV27
d_gene: TRBD2

CDR3nt: TGTGCCAGCAGATTCGCGGACACCGGGGAGCTGTTTTTT
CDR3aa: CASRFADTGELFF
j_gene: TRBJ2-2
abundance: NA
v_gene: TRBV2
d_gene: NA

CDR3nt: TGCGCCAGCAGCGTGACAGGGGACAACTATGGCTACACCTTC
CDR3aa: CASSVTGDNYGYTF
j_gene: TRBJ1-2
abundance: NA
v_gene: TRBV5-1
d_gene: TRBD1

CDR3nt: TGCGCCAGCAGCTCGGAGACCACTAGCGGACCTATTTCCACCGGGGAGCTGTTTTTT
CDR3aa: CASSSETTSGPISTGELFF
j_gene: TRBJ2-2
abundance: once
v_gene: TRBV5-1
d_gene: TRBD2

CDR3nt: TGCAGTGCTAGTGGGGGGCGGACGGGCGGGGAGCTGTTTTTT
CDR3aa: CSASGGRTGGELFF
j_gene: TRBJ2-2
abundance: NA
v_gene: TRBV20-1
d_gene: NA

CDR3nt: TGTGCCAGCAGCTTGTCAGGGGCTCTGGGGCAGCCCCAGCATTTT
CDR3aa: CASSLSGALGQPQHF
j_gene: TRBJ1-5
abundance: NA
v_gene: TRBV7-6
d_gene: NA

CDR3nt: TGTGCCACCCGCCCACTAGCGGGAGGGCCCCATGAGCAGTTCTTC
CDR3aa: CATRPLAGGPHEQFF
j_gene: TRBJ2-1
abundance: NA
v_gene: TRBV6-5
d_gene: TRBD2

CDR3nt: TGTGCCAGCAGTTTCGGGGATCGGCCCCAGCATTTT
CDR3aa: CASSFGDRPQHF
j_gene: TRBJ1-5
abundance: NA
v_gene: TRBV12-3/TRBV12-4
d_gene: NA

CDR3nt: TGTGCCAGCAGCTACTCGGGAGAAGCAGATACGCAGTATTTT
CDR3aa: CASSYSGEADTQYF
j_gene: TRBJ2-3
abundance: NA
v_gene: TRBV3-1/TRBV3-2
d_gene: NA

CDR3nt: TGCGCCAGCAGCCAAGACGTTAATCAGCCCCAGCATTTT
CDR3aa: CASSQDVNQPQHF
j_gene: TRBJ1-5
abundance: NA
v_gene: TRBV4-1
d_gene: NA

CDR3nt: TGTGCCAGCAGCCCGCAAAGGACTAGCGGGAGAAGCTCCTACGAGCAGTACTTC
CDR3aa: CASSPQRTSGRSSYEQYF
j_gene: TRBJ2-7
abundance: NA
v_gene: TRBV7-9
d_gene: TRBD2

CDR3nt: TGTGCCAGCAGCTTCCAGGGGAACACTGAAGCTTTCTTT
CDR3aa: CASSFQGNTEAFF
j_gene: TRBJ1-1
abundance: NA
v_gene: TRBV7-3
d_gene: NA

CDR3nt: TGTGCCAGCACCGCCCCCTTTGGGACAGGGAGCTCCTACAATGAGCAGTTCTTC
CDR3aa: CASTAPFGTGSSYNEQFF
j_gene: TRBJ2-1
abundance: NA
v_gene: TRBV28
d_gene: TRBD1

CDR3nt: TGTGCCAGCCAAGGGGGATCTGGGGCCAACGTCCTGACTTTC
CDR3aa: CASQGGSGANVLTF
j_gene: TRBJ2-6
abundance: once
v_gene: TRBV28
d_gene: NA

CDR3nt: TGCGCCAGCAGCTTGACGGGAGGGCCGTCGGGGGAGCTGTTTTTT
CDR3aa: CASSLTGGPSGELFF
j_gene: TRBJ2-2
abundance: NA
v_gene: TRBV5-1
d_gene: TRBD2

CDR3nt: TGTGCCAGCCGGGGGGTAGCGGGTAACACAGATACGCAGTATTTT
CDR3aa: CASRGVAGNTDTQYF
j_gene: TRBJ2-3
abundance: once
v_gene: TRBV19
d_gene: TRBD2

CDR3nt: TGCGCCAGCAGTGAGTCAGGAATTAGCGGCTACACCTTC
CDR3aa: CASSESGISGYTF
j_gene: TRBJ1-2
abundance: NA
v_gene: TRBV10-2
d_gene: NA

CDR3nt: TGTGCCAGCAGCGCGGGTCCGAAGGGAGAGACCCAGTACTTC
CDR3aa: CASSAGPKGETQYF
j_gene: TRBJ2-5
abundance: once
v_gene: TRBV7-2
d_gene: NA

CDR3nt: TGTGCCAGTACCGACAGGGTTAATGAGCAGTTCTTC
CDR3aa: CASTDRVNEQFF
j_gene: TRBJ2-1
abundance: NA
v_gene: TRBV19
d_gene: TRBD1

CDR3nt: TGTGCCAGCAGTGGCCAGGAACCCGGCGGGGACACTGAAGCTTTCTTT
CDR3aa: CASSGQEPGGDTEAFF
j_gene: TRBJ1-1
abundance: NA
v_gene: TRBV2
d_gene: NA

CDR3nt: TGCGCCAGCAGCGGGACAGGGACTGGAAACACCATATATTTT
CDR3aa: CASSGTGTGNTIYF
j_gene: TRBJ1-3
abundance: NA
v_gene: TRBV5-1
d_gene: TRBD1

CDR3nt: TGTGCCAGTAGTATAGTGAACAGCTTCACTGAAGCTTTCTTT
CDR3aa: CASSIVNSFTEAFF
j_gene: TRBJ1-1
abundance: NA
v_gene: TRBV19
d_gene: NA

CDR3nt: TGTGCCAGCAGCGCCGGGACACGGAACACTGAAGCTTTCTTT
CDR3aa: CASSAGTRNTEAFF
j_gene: TRBJ1-1
abundance: NA
v_gene: TRBV9
d_gene: NA

CDR3nt: TGTGCCTGGAGTGAAGGGGATGAGCAGTTCTTC
CDR3aa: CAWSEGDEQFF
j_gene: TRBJ2-1
abundance: NA
v_gene: TRBV30
d_gene: NA

CDR3nt: TGTGCCAGTATCGGGCCCGACAGGAACGGTCAGCCCCAGCATTTT
CDR3aa: CASIGPDRNGQPQHF
j_gene: TRBJ1-5
abundance: NA
v_gene: TRBV19
d_gene: NA

CDR3nt: TGTGCCAGCAGCCAACTGACTAGCGGGAGCGATGAGCAGTTCTTC
CDR3aa: CASSQLTSGSDEQFF
j_gene: TRBJ2-1
abundance: NA
v_gene: TRBV3-1/TRBV3-2
d_gene: TRBD2

CDR3nt: TGTGCCAGCAGTTTCCGGACAGGGGGGATTTTTGTTACGCAGTATTTT
CDR3aa: CASSFRTGGIFVTQYF
j_gene: TRBJ2-3
abundance: NA
v_gene: TRBV28
d_gene: TRBD1

CDR3nt: TGTGCCAGCAGCCAAGATCTTTCGAACACTGAAGCTTTCTTT
CDR3aa: CASSQDLSNTEAFF
j_gene: TRBJ1-1
abundance: NA
v_gene: TRBV14
d_gene: NA

CDR3nt: TGTGCCAGCAGCTCGATGGACAGGGGCCAGAAAAACACTGAAGCTTTCTTT
CDR3aa: CASSSMDRGQKNTEAFF
j_gene: TRBJ1-1
abundance: once
v_gene: TRBV13
d_gene: TRBD1

CDR3nt: TGTGCCAGCAGCTTAGCCGGGAGTAGTGGCGATGAGCAGTTCTTC
CDR3aa: CASSLAGSSGDEQFF
j_gene: TRBJ2-1
abundance: few
v_gene: TRBV7-9
d_gene: NA

CDR3nt: TGTGCCAGCAGTTTGGGAGCTAAGGGGGACGAGCAGTACTTC
CDR3aa: CASSLGAKGDEQYF
j_gene: TRBJ2-7
abundance: NA
v_gene: TRBV28
d_gene: NA

CDR3nt: TGTGCCAGCAGCCAAGTACAGCTCTCTGGAAACACCATATATTTT
CDR3aa: CASSQVQLSGNTIYF
j_gene: TRBJ1-3
abundance: NA
v_gene: TRBV3-1/TRBV3-2
d_gene: NA

CDR3nt: TGTGCCAGCAGCTTCGGGCGGGATGGGTTGAATGAGCAGTTCTTC
CDR3aa: CASSFGRDGLNEQFF
j_gene: TRBJ2-1
abundance: few
v_gene: TRBV5-8
d_gene: NA

CDR3nt: TGTGCCAGTAGTAGACGGACAGGTGGCACTGAAGCTTTCTTT
CDR3aa: CASSRRTGGTEAFF
j_gene: TRBJ1-1
abundance: NA
v_gene: TRBV19
d_gene: TRBD1

CDR3nt: TGTGCCAGCAGAGCAACTAGCGGGAGTTACACCGGGGAGCTGTTTTTT
CDR3aa: CASRATSGSYTGELFF
j_gene: TRBJ2-2
abundance: NA
v_gene: TRBV5-4
d_gene: TRBD2

CDR3nt: TGTGCCAGCAGCCCAGACTTAGCGGGAGGGAACACCGGGGAGCTGTTTTTT
CDR3aa: CASSPDLAGGNTGELFF
j_gene: TRBJ2-2
abundance: NA
v_gene: TRBV7-9
d_gene: TRBD2

CDR3nt: TGTGCCAGCAGCTTAGAGGCCGGACAGGGTGGCGATGAGCAGTTCTTC
CDR3aa: CASSLEAGQGGDEQFF
j_gene: TRBJ2-1
abundance: few
v_gene: TRBV13
d_gene: TRBD1

CDR3nt: TGTGCCAAATCCCACCGGGACTTC
CDR3aa: CAKSHRDF
j_gene: TRBJ2-5
abundance: once
v_gene: TRBV19
d_gene: NA

CDR3nt: TGTGCCAGCAGGGGTCTAGGGGGCGCTAACTATGGCTACACCTTC
CDR3aa: CASRGLGGANYGYTF
j_gene: TRBJ1-2
abundance: once
v_gene: TRBV6-5
d_gene: TRBD1

CDR3nt: TGTGCCAGCAGCGTTACATTTCTGACGAACACCGGGGAGCTGTTTTTT
CDR3aa: CASSVTFLTNTGELFF
j_gene: TRBJ2-2
abundance: NA
v_gene: TRBV9
d_gene: NA

CDR3nt: TGTGCCAGCAGTCCCGCCGCGGGATTGTACAATGAGCAGTTCTTC
CDR3aa: CASSPAAGLYNEQFF
j_gene: TRBJ2-1
abundance: NA
v_gene: TRBV27
d_gene: NA

CDR3nt: TGTGCCAGCAGCTTAGAGGGGACAGCGAGTTCCTACGAGCAGTACTTC
CDR3aa: CASSLEGTASSYEQYF
j_gene: TRBJ2-7
abundance: NA
v_gene: TRBV13
d_gene: TRBD1